The following is a TCR beta chain sequence with its context. Antigen unknown. From germline, CDR1 is SQVTM and CDR2 ANQGSEA. Trimming took 4 bases from V and 9 from J; bases not matched to a gene: 13. CDR3 length equals 14 residues. The data derive from a study of Graves' ophthalmopathy and Graves' hyperthyroidism. Study results and caveats: Ophthalmopathy progression prediction by the model yielded a sensitivity of 60% to 71% and a specificity of under 80%. Most thyroid-expanded clonotypes exceeding 0.001 frequency were also found in blood. Ophthalmopathy could be told apart from stable hyperthyroidism by a 13-signature model (approximately 90% sensitivity, over 65% specificity).

Clinicians made diagnoses from clinical symptoms, serum thyroxine, TRAb, thyroid ultrasound and orbital computed tomography. The authors amplified TCR beta CDR3 regions from RNA transcripts. HTBI primers were used in a first-round RT-PCR, which preceded a second-round multiplex PCR. TCRdb reprocessed the multiplex PCR reads with MiXCR, giving one entry per CDR3 protein. The sample has over a million distinct CDR3 sequences, roughly two fifths seen once. The sequence was collected from an adult man with Graves' hyperthyroidism. The V gene is TRBV29-1, the J gene TRBJ1-1, with TRBD1 matching 8 bases. The sequenced material came from peripheral blood or thyroid tissue (not recorded which). As DNA, the CDR3 is TGCAGCGTTGCACATCAGGGGGCTCAAACTAAAGCTTTCTTT. As protein: CSVAHQGAQTKAFF.